The clone carrying this TCR beta chain was recorded many times. The antigen remains undetermined. These data originate in a study of breast tumors, draining lymph nodes, adjacent tissues. Study-wide results and caveats: The lymph node origin of tumor T cells was framed as consistent with a hypothesis, not demonstrated. Luminal-like breast cancer showed significantly greater tumor-nontumor repertoire similarity than basal-like breast cancer did.

One entry per CDR3 protein results from TCRdb running MiXCR on the multiplex PCR reads. This table has roughly 70,000 distinct CDR3 sequences, approximately 45% appearing once. The CDR3 has 13 amino acids. Germline CDR1 is SEHNR and CDR2 is FQNEAQ (reference sequence). The V end was cut by 2 bases, the J end by 5 bases, with 10 bases between. The source of this sequence is a female donor with breast cancer. Some clones in this sample may be carry-over from other donors' samples. The sample comprised breast tumor tissue. The chain has TRBV7-9 and TRBJ2-7; D gene unclear. The CDR3 nucleotides are TGTGCCAGCAGCTTAACCTCTACCCACGAGCAGTACTTC. It encodes CASSLTSTHEQYF.